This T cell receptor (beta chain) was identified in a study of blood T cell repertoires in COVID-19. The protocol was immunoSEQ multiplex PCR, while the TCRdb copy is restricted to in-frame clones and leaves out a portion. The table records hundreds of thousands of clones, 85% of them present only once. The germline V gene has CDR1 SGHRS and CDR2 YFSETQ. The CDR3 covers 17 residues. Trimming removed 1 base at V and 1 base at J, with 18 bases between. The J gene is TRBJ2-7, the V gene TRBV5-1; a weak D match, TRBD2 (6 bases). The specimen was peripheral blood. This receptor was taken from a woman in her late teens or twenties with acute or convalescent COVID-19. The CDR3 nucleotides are TGCGCCAGCAGCTTGATGGTTTGGAGGGAAGGATCCTACGAGCAGTACTTC. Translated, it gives CASSLMVWREGSYEQYF.